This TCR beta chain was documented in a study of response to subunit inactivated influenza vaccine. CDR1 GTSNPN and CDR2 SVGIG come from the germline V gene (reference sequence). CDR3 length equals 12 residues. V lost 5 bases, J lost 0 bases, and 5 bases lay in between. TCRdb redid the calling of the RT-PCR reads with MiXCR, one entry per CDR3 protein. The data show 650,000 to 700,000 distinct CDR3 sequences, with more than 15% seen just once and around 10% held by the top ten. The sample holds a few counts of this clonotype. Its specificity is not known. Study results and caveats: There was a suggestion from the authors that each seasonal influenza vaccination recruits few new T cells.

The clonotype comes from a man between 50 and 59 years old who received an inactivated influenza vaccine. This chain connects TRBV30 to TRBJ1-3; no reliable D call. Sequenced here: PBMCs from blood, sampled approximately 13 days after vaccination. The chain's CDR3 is CAWAPSGNTIYF. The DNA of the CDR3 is TGTGCCTGGGCCCCCTCTGGAAACACCATATATTTT.